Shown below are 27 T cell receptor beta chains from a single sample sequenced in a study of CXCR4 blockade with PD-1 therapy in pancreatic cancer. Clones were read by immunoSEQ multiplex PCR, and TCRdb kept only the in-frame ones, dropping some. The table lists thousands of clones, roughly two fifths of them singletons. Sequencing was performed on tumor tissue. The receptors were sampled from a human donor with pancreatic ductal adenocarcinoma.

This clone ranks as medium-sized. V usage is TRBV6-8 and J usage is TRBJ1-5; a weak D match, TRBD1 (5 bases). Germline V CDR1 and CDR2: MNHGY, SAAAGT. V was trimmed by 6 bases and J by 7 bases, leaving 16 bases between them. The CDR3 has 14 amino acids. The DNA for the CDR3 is TGTGCCAGCAGGGCGGGGGTCGACGGGCAGCCCCAGCATTTT. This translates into CASRAGVDGQPQHF.

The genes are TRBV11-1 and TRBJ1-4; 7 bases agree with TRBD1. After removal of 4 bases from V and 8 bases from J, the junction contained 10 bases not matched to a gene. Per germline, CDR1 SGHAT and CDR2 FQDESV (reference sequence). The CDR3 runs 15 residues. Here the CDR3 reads CASSSRDRVGEKLFF. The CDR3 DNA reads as TGTGCCAGCAGCTCTCGGGACAGAGTAGGCGAAAAACTGTTTTTT.

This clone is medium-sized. The DNA of the CDR3 is TGTGCCAGCAGCGTAGCGAGCGGGGGGACGTACCAAGAGACCCAGTACTTC. Protein: CASSVASGGTYQETQYF. This chain uses TRBV9 with TRBJ2-5, with 9 nucleotides matching TRBD2. Germline loops: CDR1 SGDLS, CDR2 YYNGEE. Trimming cost V 0 bases and J 0 bases; bases outside gene matches: 6. The length of the CDR3 is 17 residues.

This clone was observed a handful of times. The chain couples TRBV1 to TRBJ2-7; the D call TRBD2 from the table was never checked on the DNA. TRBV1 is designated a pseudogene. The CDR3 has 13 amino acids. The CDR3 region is CASSERSSYEQYF. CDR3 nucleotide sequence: TGCGCCAGCAGCGAGCGGAGCTCCTACGAGCAGTACTTC.

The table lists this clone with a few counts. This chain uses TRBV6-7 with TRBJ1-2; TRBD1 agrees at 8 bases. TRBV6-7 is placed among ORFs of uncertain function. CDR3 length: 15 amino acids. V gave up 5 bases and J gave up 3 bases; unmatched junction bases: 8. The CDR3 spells CASSHGDRCDYGYTF. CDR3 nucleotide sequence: TGTGCCAGCAGTCATGGGGACAGGTGTGACTATGGCTACACCTTC.

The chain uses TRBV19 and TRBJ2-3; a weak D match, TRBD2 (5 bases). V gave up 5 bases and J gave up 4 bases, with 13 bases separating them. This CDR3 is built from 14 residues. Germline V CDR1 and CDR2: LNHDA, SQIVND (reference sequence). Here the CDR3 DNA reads TGTGCCAGTAGTCCGCGCGGGCCCCCAGATACGCAGTATTTT. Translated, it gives CASSPRGPPDTQYF.

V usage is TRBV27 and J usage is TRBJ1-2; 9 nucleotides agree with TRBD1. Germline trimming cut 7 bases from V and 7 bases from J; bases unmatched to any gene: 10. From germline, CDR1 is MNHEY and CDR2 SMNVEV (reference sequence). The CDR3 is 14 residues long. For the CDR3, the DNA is TGTGCCAGCAAGGAAACACAGGGGGCGCCTGGCTACACCTTC. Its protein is CASKETQGAPGYTF.

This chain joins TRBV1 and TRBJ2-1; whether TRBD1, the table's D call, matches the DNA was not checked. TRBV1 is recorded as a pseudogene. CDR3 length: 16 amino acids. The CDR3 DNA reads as TGCGCCAGCAGCCTAATAGTCAAGACAGGGAGAGATGAGCAGTTCTTC. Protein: CASSLIVKTGRDEQFF.

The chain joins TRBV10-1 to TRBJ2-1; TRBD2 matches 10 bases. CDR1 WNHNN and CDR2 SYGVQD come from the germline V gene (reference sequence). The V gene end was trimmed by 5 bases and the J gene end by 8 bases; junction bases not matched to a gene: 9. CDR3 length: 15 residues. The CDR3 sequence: CASSRLAGGGDEQFF. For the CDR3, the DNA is TGCGCCAGCAGTCGGTTAGCGGGGGGAGGCGATGAGCAGTTCTTC.

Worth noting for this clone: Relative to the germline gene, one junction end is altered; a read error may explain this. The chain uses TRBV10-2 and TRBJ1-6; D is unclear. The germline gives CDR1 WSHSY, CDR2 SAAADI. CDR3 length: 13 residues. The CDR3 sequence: CASRRGVSSLLHF. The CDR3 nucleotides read TGCGCCAGCAGACGTGGGGTTAGTTCACTCCTCCACTTT.

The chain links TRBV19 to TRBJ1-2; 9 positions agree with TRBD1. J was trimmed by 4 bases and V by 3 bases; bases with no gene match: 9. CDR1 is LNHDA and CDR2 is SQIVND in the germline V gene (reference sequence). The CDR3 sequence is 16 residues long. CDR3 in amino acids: CASSMPQGAPSYGYTF. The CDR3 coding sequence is TGTGCCAGTAGTATGCCACAGGGGGCCCCCAGCTATGGCTACACCTTC.

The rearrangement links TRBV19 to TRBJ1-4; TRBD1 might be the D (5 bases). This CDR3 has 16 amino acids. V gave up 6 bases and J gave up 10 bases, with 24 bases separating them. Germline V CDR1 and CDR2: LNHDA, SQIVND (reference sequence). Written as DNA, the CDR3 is TGTGCCAGTAGAGTAACCGGGACCGGGACCGAGGGAAAACTGTTTTTT. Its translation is CASRVTGTGTEGKLFF.

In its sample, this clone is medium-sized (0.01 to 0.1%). The CDR3 loop is CASSQDIGVTEAFF. CDR3 DNA sequence: TGCGCCAGCAGCCAAGATATCGGGGTTACTGAAGCTTTCTTT. V and J are TRBV1 and TRBJ1-1. TRBV1 is noted as a pseudogene. This CDR3 has 14 amino acids.

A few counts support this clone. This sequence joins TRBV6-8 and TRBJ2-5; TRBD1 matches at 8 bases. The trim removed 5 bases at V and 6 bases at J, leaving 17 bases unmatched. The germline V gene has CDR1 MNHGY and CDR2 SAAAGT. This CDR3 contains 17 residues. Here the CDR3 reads CASSKPDRGNRRKTQYF. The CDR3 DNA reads TGTGCCAGCAGTAAACCCGACAGGGGCAATCGGAGGAAGACCCAGTACTTC.

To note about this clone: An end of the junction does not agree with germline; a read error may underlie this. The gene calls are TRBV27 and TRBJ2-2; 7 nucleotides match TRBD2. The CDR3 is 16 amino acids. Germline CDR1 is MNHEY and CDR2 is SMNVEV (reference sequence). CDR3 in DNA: TGTGCCAGCAGTTTATTAGCGGGTTCGAACATCGGGGAGCTGTTTTTT. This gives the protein CASSLLAGSNIGELFF.

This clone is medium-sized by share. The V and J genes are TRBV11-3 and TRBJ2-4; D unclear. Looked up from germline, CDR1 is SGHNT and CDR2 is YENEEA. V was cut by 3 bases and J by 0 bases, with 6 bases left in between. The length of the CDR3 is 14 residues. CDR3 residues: CASSLVVAKNIQYF. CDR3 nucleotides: TGTGCCAGCAGCTTGGTTGTAGCCAAAAACATTCAGTACTTC. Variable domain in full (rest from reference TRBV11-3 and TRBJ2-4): EAGVVQSPRYKIIEKKQPVAFWCNPISGHNTLYWYLQNLGQGPELLIRYENEEAVDDSQLPKDRFSAERLKGVDSTLKIQPAELGDSAVYLCASSLVVAKNIQYFGAGTRLSVL.

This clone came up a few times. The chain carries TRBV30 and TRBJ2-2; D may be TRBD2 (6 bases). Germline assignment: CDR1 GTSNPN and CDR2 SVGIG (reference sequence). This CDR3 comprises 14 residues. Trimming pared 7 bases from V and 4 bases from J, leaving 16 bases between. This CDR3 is CALASVRSTGELFF. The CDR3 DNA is TGTGCCTTAGCTAGCGTCCGATCCACCGGGGAGCTGTTTTTT.

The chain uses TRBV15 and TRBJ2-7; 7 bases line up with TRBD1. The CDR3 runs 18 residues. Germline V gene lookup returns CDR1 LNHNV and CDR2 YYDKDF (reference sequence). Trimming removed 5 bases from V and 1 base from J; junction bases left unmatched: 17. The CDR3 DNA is TGTGCCACCAGCGTGTTTCCTTCGACAGGGCCTTTATCCTACGAGCAGTACTTC. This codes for CATSVFPSTGPLSYEQYF.

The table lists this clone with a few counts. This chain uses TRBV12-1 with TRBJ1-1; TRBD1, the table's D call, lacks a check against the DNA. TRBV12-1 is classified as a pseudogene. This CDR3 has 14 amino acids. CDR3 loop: CASRKTGRATEAFF. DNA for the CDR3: TGTGCCAGCAGAAAGACAGGGCGGGCCACTGAAGCTTTCTTT.

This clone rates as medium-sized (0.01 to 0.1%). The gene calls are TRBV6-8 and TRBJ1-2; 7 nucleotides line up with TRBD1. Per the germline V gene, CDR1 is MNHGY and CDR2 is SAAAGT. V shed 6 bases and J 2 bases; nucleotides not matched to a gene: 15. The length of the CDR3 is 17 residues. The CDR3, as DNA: TGTGCCAGCAGAACGAGTACGGGACAGACTACCAACTATGGCTACACCTTC. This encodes CASRTSTGQTTNYGYTF.

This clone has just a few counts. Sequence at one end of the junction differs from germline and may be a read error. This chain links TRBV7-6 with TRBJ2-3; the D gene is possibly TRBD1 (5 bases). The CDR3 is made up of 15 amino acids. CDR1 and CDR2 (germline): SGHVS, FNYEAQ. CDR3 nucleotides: TGTGCCAACAGCATGCAACAGGCGAGCACAGATACGCAGTATTTT. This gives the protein CANSMQQASTDTQYF.

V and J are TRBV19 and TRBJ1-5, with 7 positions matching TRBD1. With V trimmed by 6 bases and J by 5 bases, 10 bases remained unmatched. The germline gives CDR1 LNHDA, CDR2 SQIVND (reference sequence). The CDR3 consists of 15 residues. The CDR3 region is CASSIQGGGDQPQHF. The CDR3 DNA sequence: TGTGCCAGTAGCATTCAAGGGGGCGGCGATCAGCCCCAGCATTTT.

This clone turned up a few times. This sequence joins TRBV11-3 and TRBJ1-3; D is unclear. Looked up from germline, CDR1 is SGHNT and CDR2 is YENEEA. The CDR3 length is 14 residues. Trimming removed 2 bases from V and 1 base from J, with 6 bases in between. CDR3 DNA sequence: TGTGCCAGCAGCTTATCAGGATCTGGAAACACCATATATTTT. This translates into CASSLSGSGNTIYF.

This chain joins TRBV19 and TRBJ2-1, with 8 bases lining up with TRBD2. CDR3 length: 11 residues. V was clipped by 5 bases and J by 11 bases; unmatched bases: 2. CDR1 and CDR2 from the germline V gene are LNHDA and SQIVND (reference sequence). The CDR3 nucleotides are TGTGCCAGTAGTCAGCGGGGGCAGCAGTTCTTC. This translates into CASSQRGQQFF.

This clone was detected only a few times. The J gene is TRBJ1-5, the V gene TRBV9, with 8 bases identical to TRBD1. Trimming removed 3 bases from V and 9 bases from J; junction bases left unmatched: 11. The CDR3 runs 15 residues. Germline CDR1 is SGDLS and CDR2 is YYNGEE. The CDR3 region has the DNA TGTGCCAGCAGCGACAGGGGGGCCTCGATCACGCCCCAGCATTTT. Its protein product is CASSDRGASITPQHF.

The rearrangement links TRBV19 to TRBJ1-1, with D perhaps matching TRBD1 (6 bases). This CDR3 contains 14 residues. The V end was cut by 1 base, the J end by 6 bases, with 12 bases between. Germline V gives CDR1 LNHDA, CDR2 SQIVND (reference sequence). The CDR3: CASSIGGQGPEAFF. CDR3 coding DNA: TGTGCCAGTAGTATAGGGGGGCAGGGCCCTGAAGCTTTCTTT.

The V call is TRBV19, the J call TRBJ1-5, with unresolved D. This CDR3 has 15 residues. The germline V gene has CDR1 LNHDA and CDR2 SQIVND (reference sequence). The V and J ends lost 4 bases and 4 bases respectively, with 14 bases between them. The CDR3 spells CASSRAGYSNQPQHF. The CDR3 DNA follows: TGTGCCAGTAGTAGGGCAGGTTATAGTAATCAGCCCCAGCATTTT. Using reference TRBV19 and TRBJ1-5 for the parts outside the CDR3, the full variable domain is DGGITQSPKYLFRKEGQNVTLSCEQNLNHDAMYWYRQDPGQGLRLIYYSQIVNDFQKGDIAEGYSVSREKKESFPLTVTSAQKNPTAFYLCASSRAGYSNQPQHFGDGTRLSIL.